This is a list of T cell receptor beta chains from one sample in a study of early T cells in non-severe SARS-CoV-2 infection. One entry per CDR3 protein, called by TCRdb with MiXCR from the 5' RACE reads. The table has some 36,000 distinct CDR3 sequences, 6.3% seen once. Sequencing was performed on whole blood. Every receptor here comes from an adult who was a healthcare worker with PCR-confirmed SARS-CoV-2 infection or an uninfected control (not recorded which). Each CDR3 is given with its conserved first and last residue. D genes are given only for firm matches. Rows may omit the clone size; those that give it use once, few, many or a size class.

v_call	j_call	d_call	clone_size	cdr3_aa	cdr3_nt
TRBV9	TRBJ2-7	TRBD2	NA	CASSPKTGTSGSAQYF	TGTGCCAGCAGCCCGAAAACCGGGACTAGCGGGTCGGCGCAGTACTTC
TRBV5-4	TRBJ2-3	TRBD2	NA	CASSLRTSGRGDTQYF	TGTGCCAGCAGCTTGCGGACTAGCGGCCGAGGGGATACGCAGTATTTT
TRBV6-5	TRBJ1-1	NA	few	CASSYSNRVGTEAFF	TGTGCCAGCAGTTACTCGAACAGGGTTGGAACTGAAGCTTTCTTT
TRBV7-8	TRBJ2-3	NA	NA	CASSLRQTTDTQYF	TGTGCCAGCAGCTTACGGCAGACCACAGATACGCAGTATTTT
TRBV7-7	TRBJ2-5	NA	few	CASSPTDLKETQYF	TGTGCCAGCAGCCCGACGGACTTAAAAGAGACCCAGTACTTC
TRBV7-8	TRBJ2-7	TRBD1	few	CASSSPGTGDYEQYF	TGTGCCAGCAGCTCGCCCGGGACAGGGGACTACGAGCAGTACTTC
TRBV27	TRBJ2-7	NA	many	CASSSRPGRYSYEQYF	TGTGCCAGCAGTTCTAGGCCAGGACGGTACTCCTACGAGCAGTACTTC
TRBV28	TRBJ1-1	NA	many	CASSLGKGTEAFF	TGTGCCAGCAGTTTGGGGAAGGGCACTGAAGCTTTCTTT
TRBV12-3/TRBV12-4	TRBJ2-4	TRBD1	NA	CASSTGGNIQYF	TGTGCCAGCTCCACAGGGGGAAACATTCAGTACTTC
TRBV27	TRBJ1-2	NA	few	CATYGGSYGYTF	TGTGCCACCTACGGGGGCAGTTATGGCTACACCTTC
TRBV6-2/TRBV6-3	TRBJ2-2	TRBD2	many	CASNRIAGTGELFF	TGTGCCAGCAACCGTATAGCGGGAACCGGGGAGCTGTTTTTT
TRBV30	TRBJ2-1	NA	many	CAWSAARIAGGREQFF	TGTGCCTGGAGCGCCGCCCGTATCGCTGGGGGGAGGGAGCAGTTCTTC
TRBV28	TRBJ1-5	NA	many	CATLRGNQPQHF	TGTGCCACCCTTCGGGGCAATCAGCCCCAGCATTTT
TRBV7-9	TRBJ1-4	NA	NA	CASSLAGPAEEKLFF	TGTGCCAGCAGCTTAGCGGGACCGGCTGAGGAAAAACTGTTTTTT
TRBV7-2	TRBJ2-3	NA	few	CASGIRLVGTDTQYF	TGTGCCAGCGGCATTAGATTGGTAGGCACAGATACGCAGTATTTT
TRBV7-2	TRBJ2-3	NA	few	CASSLQAYSTDTQYF	TGTGCCAGCAGCTTACAGGCGTATAGCACAGATACGCAGTATTTT
TRBV5-5	TRBJ2-7	TRBD2	many	CASSSGLAGGWSEQYF	TGTGCCAGCAGCTCGGGACTAGCGGGAGGATGGAGCGAGCAGTACTTC
TRBV28	TRBJ2-3	TRBD2	many	CASSLWPSGRDLADTQYF	TGTGCCAGCAGTTTATGGCCTAGCGGGAGGGACCTCGCAGATACGCAGTATTTT
TRBV7-9	TRBJ1-2	TRBD1	many	CASSTGGKDRVFGYTF	TGTGCCAGCAGCACAGGGGGAAAAGACAGGGTCTTTGGCTACACCTTC
TRBV29-1	TRBJ2-3	NA	few	CSVADQGMGTDTQYF	TGCAGCGTTGCTGACCAGGGGATGGGGACAGATACGCAGTATTTT
TRBV4-1	TRBJ2-1	NA	NA	CASSQGRREIEQFF	TGCGCCAGCAGCCAAGGGAGGAGGGAAATTGAGCAGTTCTTC
TRBV4-1	TRBJ2-7	TRBD2	medium-sized	CASSQAPDLLAGAYEQYF	TGCGCCAGCAGCCAAGCTCCTGACTTACTAGCGGGGGCCTACGAGCAGTACTTC
TRBV11-2	TRBJ2-6	TRBD1	NA	CASSSGTGDYGANVLTF	TGTGCCAGCAGCTCCGGGACAGGGGACTATGGGGCCAACGTCCTGACTTTC